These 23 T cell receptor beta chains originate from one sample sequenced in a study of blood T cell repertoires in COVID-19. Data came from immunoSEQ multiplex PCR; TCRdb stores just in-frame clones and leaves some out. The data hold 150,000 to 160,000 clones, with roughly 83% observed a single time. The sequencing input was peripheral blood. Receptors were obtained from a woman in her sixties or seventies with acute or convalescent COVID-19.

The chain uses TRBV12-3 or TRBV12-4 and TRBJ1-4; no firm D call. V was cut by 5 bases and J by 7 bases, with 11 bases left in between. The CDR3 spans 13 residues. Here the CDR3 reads CASSRPGGEKLFF. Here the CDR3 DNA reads TGTGCCAGCAGTCGACCCGGCGGTGAAAAACTGTTTTTT.

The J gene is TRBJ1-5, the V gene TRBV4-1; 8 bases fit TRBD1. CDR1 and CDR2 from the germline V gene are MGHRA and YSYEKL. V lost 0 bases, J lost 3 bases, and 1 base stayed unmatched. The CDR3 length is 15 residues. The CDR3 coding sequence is TGCGCCAGCAGCCAAGATCAGGGGGCCAATCAGCCCCAGCATTTT. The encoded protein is CASSQDQGANQPQHF.

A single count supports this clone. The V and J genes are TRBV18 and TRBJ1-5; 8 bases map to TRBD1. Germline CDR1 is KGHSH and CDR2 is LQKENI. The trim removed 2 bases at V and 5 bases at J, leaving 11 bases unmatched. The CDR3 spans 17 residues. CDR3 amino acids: CASSPSTGTGLDQPQHF. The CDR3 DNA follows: TGTGCCAGCTCACCATCCACCGGGACAGGTTTAGATCAGCCCCAGCATTTT.

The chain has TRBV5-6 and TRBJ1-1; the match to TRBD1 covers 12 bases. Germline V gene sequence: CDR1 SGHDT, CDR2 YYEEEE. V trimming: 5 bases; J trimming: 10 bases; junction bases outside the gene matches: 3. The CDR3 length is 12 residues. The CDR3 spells CASRGQGARAFF. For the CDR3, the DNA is TGTGCCAGCAGGGGACAGGGGGCGAGAGCTTTCTTT.

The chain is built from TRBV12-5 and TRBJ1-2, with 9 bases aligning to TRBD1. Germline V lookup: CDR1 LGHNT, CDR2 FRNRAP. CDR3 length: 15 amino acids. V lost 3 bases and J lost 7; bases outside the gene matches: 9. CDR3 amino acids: CASGLIPTGGGGYTF. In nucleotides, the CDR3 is TGTGCTAGTGGTTTAATTCCGACAGGGGGGGGTGGCTACACCTTC.

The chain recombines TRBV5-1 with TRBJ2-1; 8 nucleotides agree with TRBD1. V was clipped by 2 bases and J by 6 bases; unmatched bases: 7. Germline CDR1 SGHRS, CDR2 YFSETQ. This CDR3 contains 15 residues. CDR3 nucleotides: TGCGCCAGCAGCTTTTTCCCCGGGACAGGCAATGAGCAGTTCTTC. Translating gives CASSFFPGTGNEQFF.

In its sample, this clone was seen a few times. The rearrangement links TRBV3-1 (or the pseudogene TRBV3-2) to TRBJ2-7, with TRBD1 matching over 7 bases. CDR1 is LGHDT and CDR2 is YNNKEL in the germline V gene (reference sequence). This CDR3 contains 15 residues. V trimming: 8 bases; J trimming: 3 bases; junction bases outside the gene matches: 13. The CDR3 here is CASSFGAGGIYEQYV. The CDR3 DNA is TGTGCCAGCTCCTTCGGGGCAGGGGGTATCTACGAGCAGTACGTC.

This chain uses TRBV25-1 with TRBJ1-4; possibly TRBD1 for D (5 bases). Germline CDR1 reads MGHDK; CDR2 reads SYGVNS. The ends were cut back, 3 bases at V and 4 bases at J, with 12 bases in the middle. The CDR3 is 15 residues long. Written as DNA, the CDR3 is TGTGCCAGCAGTGATCCAGGGAGGGGTAATGAAAAACTGTTTTTT. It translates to CASSDPGRGNEKLFF.

CDR3 sequence: CASSKPQGLGGYTF. CDR3 DNA sequence: TGTGCCAGCAGCAAACCCCAGGGGTTAGGAGGCTACACCTTC. The V and J genes are TRBV21-1 and TRBJ1-2; the table's TRBD1 call for D was not verified on the DNA. TRBV21-1 is recorded as a pseudogene. This CDR3 has 14 residues.

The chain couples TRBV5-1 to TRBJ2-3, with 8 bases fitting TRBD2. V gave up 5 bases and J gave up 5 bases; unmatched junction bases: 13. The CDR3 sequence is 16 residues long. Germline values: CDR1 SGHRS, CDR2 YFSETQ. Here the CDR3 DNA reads TGCGCCAGCAGTTTGATCAGCGGGGGTGTAGGAGATACGCAGTATTTT. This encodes CASSLISGGVGDTQYF.

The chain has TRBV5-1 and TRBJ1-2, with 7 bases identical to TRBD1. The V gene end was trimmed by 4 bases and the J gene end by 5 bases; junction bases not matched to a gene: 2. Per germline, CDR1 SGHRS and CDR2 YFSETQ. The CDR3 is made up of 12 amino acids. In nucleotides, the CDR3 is TGCGCCAGCAGCCCGGGACAGTATGGCTACACCTTC. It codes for CASSPGQYGYTF.

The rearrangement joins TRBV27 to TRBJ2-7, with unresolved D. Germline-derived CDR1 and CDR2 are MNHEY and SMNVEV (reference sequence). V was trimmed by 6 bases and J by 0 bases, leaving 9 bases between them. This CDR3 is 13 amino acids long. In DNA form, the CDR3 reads TGTGCCAGCAGACCCCGACACTCCTACGAGCAGTACGTC. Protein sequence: CASRPRHSYEQYV.

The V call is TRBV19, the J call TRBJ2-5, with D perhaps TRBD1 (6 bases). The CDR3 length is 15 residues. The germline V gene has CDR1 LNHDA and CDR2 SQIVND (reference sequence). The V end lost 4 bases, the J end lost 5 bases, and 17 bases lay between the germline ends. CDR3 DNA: TGTGCCAGTAGTACCGGTGTCAGCGACAGGGAGACCCAGTACTTC. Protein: CASSTGVSDRETQYF.

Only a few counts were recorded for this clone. The CDR3 region has the DNA TGTGCCAGCGGAAAGACCCTAGACCCAATCTACGAGCAGTACTTC. Translated: CASGKTLDPIYEQYF. This rearrangement joins TRBV6-5 to TRBJ2-7; no definite D call. Germline values: CDR1 MNHEY, CDR2 SVGAGI. V dropped 8 bases and J dropped 3 bases, with 20 bases sitting between them. The CDR3 has 15 residues.

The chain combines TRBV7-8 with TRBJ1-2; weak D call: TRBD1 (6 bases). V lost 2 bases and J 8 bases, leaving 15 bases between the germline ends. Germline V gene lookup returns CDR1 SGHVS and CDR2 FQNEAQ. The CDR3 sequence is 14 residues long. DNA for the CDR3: TGTGCCAGCAGCTTATCAGGGGCCGGCGGGGGCTACACCTTC. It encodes CASSLSGAGGGYTF.

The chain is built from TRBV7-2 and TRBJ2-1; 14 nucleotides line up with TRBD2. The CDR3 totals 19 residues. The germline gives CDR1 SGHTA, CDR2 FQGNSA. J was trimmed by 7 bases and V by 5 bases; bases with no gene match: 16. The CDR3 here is CASSMPGLAGVVGKNEQFF. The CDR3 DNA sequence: TGTGCCAGCAGCATGCCGGGACTAGCGGGGGTGGTCGGGAAAAATGAGCAGTTCTTC.

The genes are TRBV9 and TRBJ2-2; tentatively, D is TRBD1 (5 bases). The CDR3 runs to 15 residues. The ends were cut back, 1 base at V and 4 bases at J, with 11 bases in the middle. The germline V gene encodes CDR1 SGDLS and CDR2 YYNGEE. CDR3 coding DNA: TGTGCCAGCAGCGTACTGGGGCACGGCACCGGGGAGCTGTTTTTT. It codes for CASSVLGHGTGELFF.

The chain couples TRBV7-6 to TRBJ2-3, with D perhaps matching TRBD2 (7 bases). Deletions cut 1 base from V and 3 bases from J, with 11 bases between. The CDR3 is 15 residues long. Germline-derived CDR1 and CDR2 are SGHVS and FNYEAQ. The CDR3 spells CASSLEGGPTDTQYF. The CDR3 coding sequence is TGTGCCAGCAGCTTAGAGGGGGGGCCGACAGATACGCAGTATTTT.

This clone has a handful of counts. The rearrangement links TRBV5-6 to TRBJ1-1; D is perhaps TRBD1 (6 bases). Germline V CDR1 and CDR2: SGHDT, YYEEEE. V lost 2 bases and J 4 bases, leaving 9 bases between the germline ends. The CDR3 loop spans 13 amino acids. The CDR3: CASSFRGPTEAFF. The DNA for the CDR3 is TGTGCCAGCAGCTTCAGGGGTCCCACTGAAGCTTTCTTT.

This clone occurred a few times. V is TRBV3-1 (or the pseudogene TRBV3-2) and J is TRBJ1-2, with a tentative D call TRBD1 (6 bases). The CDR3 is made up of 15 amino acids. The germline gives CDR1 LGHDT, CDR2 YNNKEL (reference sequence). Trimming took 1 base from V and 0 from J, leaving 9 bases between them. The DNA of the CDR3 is TGTGCCAGCAGCCAAGGGACAGTAGCTAACTATGGCTACACCTTC. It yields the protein CASSQGTVANYGYTF.

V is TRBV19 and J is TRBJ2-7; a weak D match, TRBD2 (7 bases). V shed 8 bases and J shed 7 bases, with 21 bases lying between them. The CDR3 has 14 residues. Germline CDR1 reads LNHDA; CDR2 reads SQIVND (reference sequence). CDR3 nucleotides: TGTGCCAGTTGGGGGGGCTCTCGCATGATGGAGCAGTACGTC. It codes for CASWGGSRMMEQYV.

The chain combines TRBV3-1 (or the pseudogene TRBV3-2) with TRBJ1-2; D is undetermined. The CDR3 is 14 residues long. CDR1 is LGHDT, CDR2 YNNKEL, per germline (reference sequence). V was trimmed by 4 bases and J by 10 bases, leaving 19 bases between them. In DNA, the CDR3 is TGTGCCAGCAGCCTTTTCAATAGCTTTCGGGACTACACCTTC. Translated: CASSLFNSFRDYTF.

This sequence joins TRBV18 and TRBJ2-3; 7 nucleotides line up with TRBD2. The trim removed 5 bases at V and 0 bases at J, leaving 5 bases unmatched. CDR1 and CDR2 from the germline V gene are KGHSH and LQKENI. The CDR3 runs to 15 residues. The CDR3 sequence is CASSSTSASTDTQYF. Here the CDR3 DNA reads TGTGCCAGCTCATCAACTAGCGCTAGCACAGATACGCAGTATTTT.